These 8 T cell receptor beta chains were sequenced from one sample in a study of T cell responses to AZD1222 COVID-19 vaccine. The protocol was immunoSEQ multiplex PCR, while the TCRdb copy is restricted to in-frame clones and leaves out a portion. This sample yields 130,000 or so clones, of which over 90% are seen a single time; around 5.4% belongs to the top ten. The sequenced sample was peripheral blood, obtained on day 0 of AZD1222 vaccination. These receptors were obtained from an adult in good health.

Of note for this clone: Other DNA sequences in this specimen translate into the identical CDR3. The chain recombines TRBV27 with TRBJ1-2; D is ambiguous. This CDR3 contains 13 residues. Trimming took 2 bases from V and 2 from J, leaving 6 bases between them. Germline V gene lookup returns CDR1 MNHEY and CDR2 SMNVEV (reference sequence). CDR3 in DNA: TGTGCCAGCAGTTTACGGGAGAACTATGGCTACACCTTC. Protein: CASSLRENYGYTF.

V and J are TRBV11-1 and TRBJ2-1, with TRBD2 identical over 7 bases. The CDR3 is made up of 14 amino acids. Germline CDR1 is SGHAT and CDR2 is FQDESV (reference sequence). J gave up 4 bases and V 8 bases, and 8 bases lay outside the gene matches. In DNA form, the CDR3 reads TGTGCCAGCCTAGGGTGGGGGGGATACAATGAGCAGTTCTTC. Protein: CASLGWGGYNEQFF.

This chain links TRBV12-3 or TRBV12-4 with TRBJ1-2; 7 bases agree with TRBD1. With 5 bases clipped from V and 7 bases from J, the junction kept 7 bases outside the gene matches. This CDR3 region has 13 residues. CDR3 bases: TGTGCCAGCAGTCTGACAGGGTGGCGTGGCTACACCTTC. Its protein is CASSLTGWRGYTF.

In its sample, this clone was seen a few times. The V gene is TRBV7-8, the J gene TRBJ1-1; a weak D match, TRBD1 (5 bases). This CDR3 is built from 13 residues. Germline assignment: CDR1 SGHVS and CDR2 FQNEAQ. Trimming took 6 bases from V and 4 from J, leaving 12 bases between them. Here the CDR3 reads CASRLGGTTEAFF. Written as DNA, the CDR3 is TGTGCCAGCAGGTTGGGGGGGACCACTGAAGCTTTCTTT.

The rearrangement links TRBV2 to TRBJ2-1; tentatively, D is TRBD1 or TRBD2 (6 bases each). Trimming removed 6 bases at V and 9 bases at J, with 21 bases between. The CDR3 is 15 amino acids. Per the germline V gene, CDR1 is SNHLY and CDR2 is FYNNEI. DNA of the CDR3: TGTGCCAGCAGCAATGGGGGGCCCTCGGTGATTGAGCAGTTCTTC. Residues: CASSNGGPSVIEQFF. The full variable domain, its missing parts supplied by reference TRBV2 and TRBJ2-1, is EPEVTQTPSHQVTQMGQEVILRCVPISNHLYFYWYRQILGQKVEFLVSFYNNEISEKSEIFDDQFSVERPDGSNFTLKIRSTKLEDSAMYFCASSNGGPSVIEQFFGPGTRLTVL.

The chain links TRBV30 to TRBJ1-1; D remains unclear. Trimming left V 1 base short and J 1 base short, with 10 bases between. The CDR3 consists of 14 residues. Per the germline V gene, CDR1 is GTSNPN and CDR2 is SVGIG (reference sequence). CDR3 sequence (DNA): TGTGCCTGGAGTGGAGAACGGGAGAACACTGAAGCTTTCTTT. Translation: CAWSGERENTEAFF.

The chain is built from TRBV5-1 and TRBJ2-2; 8 bases map to TRBD1. The CDR3 is 15 residues long. Unmatched junction bases numbered 8, after V lost 5 bases and J lost 5 bases. Germline CDR1 and CDR2: SGHRS and YFSETQ. The CDR3 region is CASSRTGSGTGELFF. The CDR3, as DNA: TGCGCCAGCAGTCGGACAGGGTCGGGAACCGGGGAGCTGTTTTTT.

This sequence joins TRBV28 and TRBJ1-4, with a possible D match to TRBD1 (5 bases). CDR1 is MDHEN and CDR2 is SYDVKM in the germline V gene. This CDR3 spans 13 amino acids. The V and J ends lost 6 bases and 10 bases respectively, with 15 bases between them. The CDR3 region is CASSLGAGGKLFF. In nucleotides, the CDR3 is TGTGCCAGCAGCCTCGGGGCAGGCGGAAAACTGTTTTTT.